These T cell receptor beta chains were read from a single sample in a study of shared clonotypes between healthy human individuals. TCRdb's table, derived via immunoSEQ multiplex PCR, lists solely in-frame clones and lacks some. The repertoire holds 2.5 million or so clones, with more than 80% as singletons. The sequencing input was naive CD4+ T cells sorted from blood. The origin of the receptors is a young man in good health. Both conserved end residues are trimmed from each CDR3.

>TRBV4-1|12
ASSQGIVAGELF
>TRBV19|12
ASKLADNYNEQF
>TRBV5-1|12
ASSLGTSTDTQY
>TRBV28|13
ASSFSRGTNTEAF
>TRBV18|12
ASSGRDRNTEAF
>TRBV4-3|14
ASSQRKVRRDGELF
>TRBV6-1|10
ASSEVTGEQY
>TRBV2|12
ASSENRPPDTQY
>TRBV7-2|13
ASSYPRGGLPEAF
>TRBV10-2|11
ASRVQGVDTQY